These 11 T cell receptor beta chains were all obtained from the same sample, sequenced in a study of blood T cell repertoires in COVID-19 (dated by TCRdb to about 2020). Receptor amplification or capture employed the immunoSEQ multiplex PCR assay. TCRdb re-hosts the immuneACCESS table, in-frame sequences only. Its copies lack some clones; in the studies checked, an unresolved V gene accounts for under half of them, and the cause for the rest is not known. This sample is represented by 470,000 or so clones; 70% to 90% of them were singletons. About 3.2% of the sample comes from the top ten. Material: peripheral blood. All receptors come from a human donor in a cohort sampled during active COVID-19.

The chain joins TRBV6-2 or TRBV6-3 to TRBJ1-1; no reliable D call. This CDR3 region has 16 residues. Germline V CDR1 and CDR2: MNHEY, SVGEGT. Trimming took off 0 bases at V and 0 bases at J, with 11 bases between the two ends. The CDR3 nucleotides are TGTGCCAGCAGTTACTCGCCGGGGAGGGTGAACACTGAAGCTTTCTTT. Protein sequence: CASSYSPGRVNTEAFF.

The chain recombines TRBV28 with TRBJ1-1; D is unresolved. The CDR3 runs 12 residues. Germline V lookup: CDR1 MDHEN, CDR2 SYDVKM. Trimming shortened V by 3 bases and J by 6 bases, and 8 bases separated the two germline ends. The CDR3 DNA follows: TGTGCCAGCAGTTTCGGGAGACCTGAAGCTTTCTTT. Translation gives CASSFGRPEAFF. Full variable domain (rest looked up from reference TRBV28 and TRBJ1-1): DVKVTQSSRYLVKRTGEKVFLECVQDMDHENMFWYRQDPGLGLRLIYFSYDVKMKEKGDIPEGYSVSREKKERFSLILESASTNQTSMYLCASSFGRPEAFFGQGTRLTVV.

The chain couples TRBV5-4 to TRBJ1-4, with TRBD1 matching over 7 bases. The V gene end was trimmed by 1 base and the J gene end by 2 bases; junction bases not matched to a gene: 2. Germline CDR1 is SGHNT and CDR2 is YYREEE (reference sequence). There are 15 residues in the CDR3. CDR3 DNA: TGTGCCAGCAGCTTGACAGGGGAGACTAATGAAAAACTGTTTTTT. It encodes CASSLTGETNEKLFF.

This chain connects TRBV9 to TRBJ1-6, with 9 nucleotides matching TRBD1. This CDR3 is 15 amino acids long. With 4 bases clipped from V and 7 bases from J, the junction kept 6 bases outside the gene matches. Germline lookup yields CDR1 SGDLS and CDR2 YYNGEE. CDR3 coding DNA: TGTGCCAGCAGCTTAGAGGGACAGGGAAATTCACCCCTCCACTTT. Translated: CASSLEGQGNSPLHF.

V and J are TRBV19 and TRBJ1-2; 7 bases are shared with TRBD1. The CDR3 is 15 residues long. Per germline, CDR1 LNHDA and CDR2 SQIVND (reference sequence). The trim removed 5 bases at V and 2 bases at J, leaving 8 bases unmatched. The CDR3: CASSLAGGSNYGYTF. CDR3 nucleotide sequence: TGTGCCAGTAGTCTCGCAGGGGGGTCGAACTATGGCTACACCTTC.

This CDR3 is CASSLWSGANQPQHF. The CDR3 nucleotides read TGCGCCAGCAGCTTATGGAGCGGAGCCAATCAGCCCCAGCATTTT. This rearrangement joins TRBV5-1 to TRBJ1-5, with D unresolved. The germline V gene encodes CDR1 SGHRS and CDR2 YFSETQ. Trimming left V 2 bases short and J 3 bases short, with 12 bases between. The length of the CDR3 is 15 residues.

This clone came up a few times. CDR3 bases: TGTGCCAGCAGTTTTCCGGACAGGGGGCGATCACCCCTCCACTTT. It specifies CASSFPDRGRSPLHF. This rearrangement joins TRBV28 to TRBJ1-6, with 11 bases fitting TRBD1. This CDR3 has 15 amino acids. CDR1 is MDHEN and CDR2 is SYDVKM in the germline V gene. V shed 3 bases and J 10 bases; nucleotides not matched to a gene: 5.

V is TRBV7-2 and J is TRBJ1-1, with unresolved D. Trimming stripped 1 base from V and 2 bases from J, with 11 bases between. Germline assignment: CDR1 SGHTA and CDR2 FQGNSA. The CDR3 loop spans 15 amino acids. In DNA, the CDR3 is TGTGCCAGCAGCTTAGGAGGGCTGGGAAACACTGAAGCTTTCTTT. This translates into CASSLGGLGNTEAFF.

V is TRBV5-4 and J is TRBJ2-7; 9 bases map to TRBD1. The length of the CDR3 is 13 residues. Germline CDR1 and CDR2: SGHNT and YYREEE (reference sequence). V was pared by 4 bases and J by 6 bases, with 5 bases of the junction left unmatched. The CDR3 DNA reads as TGTGCCAGCAGCCGGGACAGGGATGGCGAGCAGTACTTC. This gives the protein CASSRDRDGEQYF.

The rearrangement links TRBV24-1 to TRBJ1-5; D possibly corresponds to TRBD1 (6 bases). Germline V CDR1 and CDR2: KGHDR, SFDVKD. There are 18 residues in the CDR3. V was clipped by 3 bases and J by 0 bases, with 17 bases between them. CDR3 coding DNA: TGTGCCACCAGTGATGGAGGGAGGGACACCTATAGCAATCAGCCCCAGCATTTT. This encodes CATSDGGRDTYSNQPQHF.

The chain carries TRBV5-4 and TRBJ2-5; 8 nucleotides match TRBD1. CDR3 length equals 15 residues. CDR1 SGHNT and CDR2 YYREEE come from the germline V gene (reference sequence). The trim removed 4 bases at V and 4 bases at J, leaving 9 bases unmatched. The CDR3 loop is CASSRTGTGGETQYF. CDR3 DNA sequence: TGTGCCAGCAGCCGTACCGGGACAGGAGGAGAGACCCAGTACTTC.